Shown below are 10 T cell receptor beta chains from a single sample sequenced in a study of blood T cells in healthy people across ages. A J-beta primer mix and a sample-barcoded 5' primer were used in a second PCR of roughly 6 to 12 cycles. TCRdb ran MiXCR on the 5' RACE reads and lists one entry per CDR3 protein. The data contain 630,000 or so distinct CDR3 sequences, roughly 31% of them singletons. The specimen sequenced was blood. The receptor source for this set is a woman of 80 years or more in good health.

This clonotype was recorded at least ten times. V usage is TRBV7-2 and J usage is TRBJ1-6; D unclear. Germline V gene lookup returns CDR1 SGHTA and CDR2 FQGNSA. Trimming left V 7 bases short and J 7 bases short, with 17 bases between. CDR3 size: 15 residues. CDR3 in amino acids: CASTPVRVPNSPLHF. The CDR3, as DNA: TGTGCCAGCACCCCGGTCCGTGTTCCAAATTCACCCCTCCACTTT.

This clonotype was seen ten or more times. The V gene is TRBV5-6, the J gene TRBJ2-1, with 8 bases matching TRBD1. From germline, CDR1 is SGHDT and CDR2 YYEEEE. V was pared by 5 bases and J by 8 bases, with 15 bases of the junction left unmatched. The CDR3 runs 16 residues. The CDR3 is CASSPATGGRSYEQFF. The DNA of the CDR3 is TGTGCCAGCAGTCCCGCTACAGGGGGTAGAAGTTATGAGCAGTTCTTC.

The gene calls are TRBV7-2 and TRBJ1-4, with a weak D call TRBD1 (5 bases). CDR1 and CDR2 (germline): SGHTA, FQGNSA. This CDR3 contains 15 residues. Trimming left V 1 base short and J 7 bases short, with 13 bases between. CDR3 bases: TGTGCCAGCAGCTTAGAGGGGCACGGGTCTGAAAAACTGTTTTTT. Protein: CASSLEGHGSEKLFF.

This clonotype was seen repeatedly, ten times or more. This chain joins TRBV6-5 and TRBJ2-6; tentatively, D is TRBD1 (6 bases). Trimming stripped 4 bases from V and 2 bases from J, with 12 bases between. Germline CDR1 MNHEY, CDR2 SVGAGI. This CDR3 contains 16 residues. CDR3 nucleotide sequence: TGTGCCAGCAGTTCTCTAAGGACAGCTGGGGCCAACGTCCTGACTTTC. This codes for CASSSLRTAGANVLTF.

The chain couples TRBV7-2 to TRBJ1-4, with 7 bases lining up with TRBD1. The J segment lost 6 bases and the V segment lost 5 bases, leaving 9 bases of the junction unmatched. CDR3 length equals 15 residues. Germline loops: CDR1 SGHTA, CDR2 FQGNSA. The CDR3 loop reads CASSPQQGSYEKLFF. In DNA, the CDR3 is TGTGCCAGCAGCCCGCAACAGGGGAGCTATGAAAAACTGTTTTTT. Supplemented by reference TRBV7-2 and TRBJ1-4, the full variable domain reads GAGVSQSPSNKVTEKGKDVELRCDPISGHTALYWYRQSLGQGLEFLIYFQGNSAPDKSGLPSDRFSAERTGGSVSTLTIQRTQQEDSAVYLCASSPQQGSYEKLFFGSGTQLSVL.

Comment on this clonotype: It may be a read error: a sequence one base away is much more abundant. The chain recombines TRBV5-1 with TRBJ2-5, with D perhaps TRBD1 (6 bases). The germline CDR1 and CDR2 sequences are SGHRS and YFSETQ. Trimming cost V 3 bases and J 5 bases, with 14 bases left between them. The CDR3 sequence is 14 residues long. CDR3: CASSWAQGAETQYF. The CDR3 bases are TGCGCCAGCAGCTGGGCACAGGGTGCGGAGACCCAGTACTTC.

This clonotype was found many times. This rearrangement joins TRBV12-3 or TRBV12-4 to TRBJ1-5; D gene ambiguous. This CDR3 spans 13 amino acids. With 6 bases removed from V and 1 base from J, the gap between germline ends came to 7 bases. CDR3 DNA: TGTGCCAGCAGCATCGACAGCAATCAGCCCCAGCATTTT. It encodes CASSIDSNQPQHF.

This clonotype has a count of ten or more. The CDR3, as DNA: TGTGCCAGCAGCCAAGGTCCAGGGAACATTCAGTACTTC. It specifies CASSQGPGNIQYF. This sequence joins TRBV4-2 and TRBJ2-4; a weak D match, TRBD1 (5 bases). The V gene's germline CDR1 is LGHNA and CDR2 YNFKEQ. The V and J ends lost 1 base and 7 bases respectively, with 8 bases between them. The CDR3 contains 13 residues.

This clonotype was detected only once. Since a much larger clone is just one base distant, this may be a read error. This rearrangement joins TRBV14 to TRBJ1-2; a possible D gene is TRBD1 (6 bases). This CDR3 contains 14 residues. CDR1 and CDR2 from the germline V gene are SGHDN and FVKESK. CDR3 region: CASGQVDRRRGYTF. The CDR3 nucleotides are TGTGCCAGCGGCCAAGTCGACAGGAGAAGGGGCTACACCTTC.

This clonotype showed up many times. The rearrangement joins TRBV6-5 to TRBJ2-6; 7 bases are a match to TRBD1. After removal of 2 bases from V and 0 bases from J, the junction contained 7 bases not matched to a gene. The CDR3 spans 18 residues. From germline, CDR1 is MNHEY and CDR2 SVGAGI. This CDR3 reads CASSYPRQGLSGANVLTF. The CDR3 nucleotides read TGTGCCAGCAGTTACCCGAGACAGGGCCTCTCTGGGGCCAACGTCCTGACTTTC.